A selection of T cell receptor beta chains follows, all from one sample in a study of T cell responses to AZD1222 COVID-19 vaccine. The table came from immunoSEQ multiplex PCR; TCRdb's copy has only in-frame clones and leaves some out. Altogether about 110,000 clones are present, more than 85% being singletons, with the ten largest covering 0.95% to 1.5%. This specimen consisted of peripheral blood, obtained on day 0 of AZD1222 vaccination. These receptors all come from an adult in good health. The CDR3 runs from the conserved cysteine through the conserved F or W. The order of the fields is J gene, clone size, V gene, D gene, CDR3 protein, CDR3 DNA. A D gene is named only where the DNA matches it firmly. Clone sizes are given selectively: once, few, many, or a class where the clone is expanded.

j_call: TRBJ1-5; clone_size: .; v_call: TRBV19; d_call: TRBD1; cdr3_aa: CASRDRGDGQPQHF; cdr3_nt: TGTGCCAGTAGGGACAGGGGAGATGGTCAGCCCCAGCATTTT
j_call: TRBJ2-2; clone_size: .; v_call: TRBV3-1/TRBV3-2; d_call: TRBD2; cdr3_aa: CASSLGTSGPNTGELFF; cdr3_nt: TGTGCCAGCAGCCTCGGGACTAGCGGACCGAACACCGGGGAGCTGTTTTTT
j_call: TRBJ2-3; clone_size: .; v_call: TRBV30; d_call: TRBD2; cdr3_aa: CAGIAGDADTQYF; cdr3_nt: TGTGCCGGTATAGCGGGGGACGCAGATACGCAGTATTTT
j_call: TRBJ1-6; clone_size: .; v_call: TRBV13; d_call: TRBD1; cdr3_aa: CASKWEGGLGENSPLHF; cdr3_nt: TGTGCCAGCAAGTGGGAAGGGGGCTTAGGAGAAAATTCACCCCTCCACTTT
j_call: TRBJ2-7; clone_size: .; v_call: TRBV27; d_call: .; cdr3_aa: CASSLSVGGQQYF; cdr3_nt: TGTGCCAGCAGTTTATCCGTTGGCGGACAGCAGTACTTC
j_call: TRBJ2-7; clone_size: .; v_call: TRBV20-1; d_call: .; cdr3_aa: CSASGSEQYF; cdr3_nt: TGCAGTGCTAGTGGGTCCGAGCAGTACTTC
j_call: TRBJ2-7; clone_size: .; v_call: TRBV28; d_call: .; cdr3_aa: CASSALLPGPPYEQYF; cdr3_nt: TGTGCCAGCAGTGCCTTGCTCCCAGGCCCCCCCTACGAGCAGTACTTC
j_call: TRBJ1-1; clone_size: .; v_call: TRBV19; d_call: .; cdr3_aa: CASSLWGEAFF; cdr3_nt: TGTGCCAGTAGTCTTTGGGGTGAAGCTTTCTTT
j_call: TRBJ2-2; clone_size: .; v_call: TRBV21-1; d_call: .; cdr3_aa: CASRGLCLPTGELFF; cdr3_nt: TGTGCCAGCAGGGGACTATGTTTGCCCACCGGGGAGCTGTTTTTT
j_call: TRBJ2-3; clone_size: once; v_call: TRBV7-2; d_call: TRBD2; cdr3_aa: CASSLAGVWTDTQYF; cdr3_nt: TGTGCCAGCAGCCTAGCGGGAGTTTGGACAGATACGCAGTATTTT
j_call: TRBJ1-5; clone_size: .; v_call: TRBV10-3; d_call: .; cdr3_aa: CAISGQLPNQPQHF; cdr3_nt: TGTGCCATCAGTGGACAGTTACCCAATCAGCCCCAGCATTTT
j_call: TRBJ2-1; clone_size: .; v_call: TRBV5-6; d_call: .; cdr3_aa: CASSLVGISYNEQFF; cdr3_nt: TGTGCCAGCAGCTTGGTCGGGATCTCCTACAATGAGCAGTTCTTC
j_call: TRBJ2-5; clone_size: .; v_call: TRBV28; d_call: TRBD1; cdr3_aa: CASSSHRQGRETQYF; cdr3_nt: TGTGCCAGCAGTTCCCATAGACAGGGGCGAGAGACCCAGTACTTC
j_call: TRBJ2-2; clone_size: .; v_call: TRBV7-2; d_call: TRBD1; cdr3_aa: CASSSGQGATGELFF; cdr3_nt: TGTGCCAGCAGCTCGGGGCAGGGGGCAACCGGGGAGCTGTTTTTT
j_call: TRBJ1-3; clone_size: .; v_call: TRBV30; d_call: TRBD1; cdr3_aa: CAWRRTGSNSGNTIYF; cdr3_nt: TGTGCCTGGAGGAGGACAGGTTCCAACTCTGGAAACACCATATATTTT
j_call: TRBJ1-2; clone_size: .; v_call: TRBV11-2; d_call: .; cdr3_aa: CASSSGHEVGGYTF; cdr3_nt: TGTGCCAGCAGCTCGGGACACGAAGTAGGTGGCTACACCTTC
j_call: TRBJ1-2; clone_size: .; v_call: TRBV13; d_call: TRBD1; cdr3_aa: CASSPETGTAFYGYTF; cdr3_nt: TGTGCCAGCAGCCCAGAGACCGGGACAGCCTTCTATGGCTACACCTTC
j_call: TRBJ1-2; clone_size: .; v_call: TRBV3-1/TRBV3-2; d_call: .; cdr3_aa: CASSHVLGYGYTF; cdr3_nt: TGTGCCAGCAGCCACGTCCTTGGCTATGGCTACACCTTC
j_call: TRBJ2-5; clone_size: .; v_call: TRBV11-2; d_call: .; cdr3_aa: CASSLGVGVETQYF; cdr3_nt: TGTGCCAGCAGCTTAGGGGTCGGGGTGGAGACCCAGTACTTC
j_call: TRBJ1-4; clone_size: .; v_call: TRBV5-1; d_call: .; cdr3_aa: CASSPLGRATNEKLFF; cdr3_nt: TGCGCCAGCAGCCCCCTCGGTCGGGCCACTAATGAAAAACTGTTTTTT
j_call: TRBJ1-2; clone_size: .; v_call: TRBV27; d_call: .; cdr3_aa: CASSPGRYGYTF; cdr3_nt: TGTGCCAGCAGCCCGGGACGGTATGGCTACACCTTC
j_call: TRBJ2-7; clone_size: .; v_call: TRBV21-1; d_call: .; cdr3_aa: CASSKGGGPYEQYF; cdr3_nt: TGTGCCAGCAGCAAAGGGGGGGGCCCCTACGAGCAGTACTTC
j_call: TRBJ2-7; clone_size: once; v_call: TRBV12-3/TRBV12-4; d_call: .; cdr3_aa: CASSLRNEQYF; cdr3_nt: TGTGCCAGCAGCCTCCGGAACGAGCAGTACTTC
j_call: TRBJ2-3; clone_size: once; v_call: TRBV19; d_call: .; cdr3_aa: CASSNRGSDTQYF; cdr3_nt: TGTGCCAGTAGTAACCGGGGGTCAGATACGCAGTATTTT
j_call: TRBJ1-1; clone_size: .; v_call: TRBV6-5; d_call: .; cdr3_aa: CASSDHVTEAFF; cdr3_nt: TGTGCCAGCAGCGACCATGTCACTGAAGCTTTCTTT
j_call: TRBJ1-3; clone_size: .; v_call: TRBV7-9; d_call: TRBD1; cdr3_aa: CASSFPPGGWGNTIYF; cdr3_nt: TGTGCCAGCAGCTTCCCCCCAGGGGGCTGGGGAAACACCATATATTTT
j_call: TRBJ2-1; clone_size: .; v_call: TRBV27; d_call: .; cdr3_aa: CASSENYNEQFF; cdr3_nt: TGTGCCAGCTCAGAGAACTACAATGAGCAGTTCTTC
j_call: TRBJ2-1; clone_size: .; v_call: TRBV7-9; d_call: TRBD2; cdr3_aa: CASSLAGGYNEQFF; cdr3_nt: TGTGCCAGCAGCTTAGCGGGAGGGTACAATGAGCAGTTCTTC
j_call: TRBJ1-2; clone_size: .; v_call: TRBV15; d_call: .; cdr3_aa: CATSRDRGPNYGYTF; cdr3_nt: TGTGCCACCAGCAGAGATCGGGGACCAAACTATGGCTACACCTTC
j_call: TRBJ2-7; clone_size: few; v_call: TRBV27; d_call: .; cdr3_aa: CASSPHGFGEQYF; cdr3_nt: TGTGCCAGCAGCCCCCACGGTTTCGGCGAGCAGTACTTC
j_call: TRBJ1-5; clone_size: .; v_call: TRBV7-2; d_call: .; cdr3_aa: CASSLGTGVNQPQHF; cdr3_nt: TGTGCCAGCAGCTTAGGGACGGGAGTCAATCAGCCCCAGCATTTT
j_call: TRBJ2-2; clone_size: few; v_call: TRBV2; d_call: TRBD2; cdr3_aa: CASRATSGMNTGELFF; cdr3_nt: TGTGCCAGCAGGGCTACTAGCGGGATGAACACCGGGGAGCTGTTTTTT
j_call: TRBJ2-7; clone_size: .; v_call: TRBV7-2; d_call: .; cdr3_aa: CASSRPGNEQYF; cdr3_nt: TGTGCCAGCAGTAGACCGGGGAACGAGCAGTACTTC
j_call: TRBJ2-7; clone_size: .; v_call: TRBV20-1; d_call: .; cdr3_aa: CSARDTYEQYF; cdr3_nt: TGCAGTGCTAGAGACACCTACGAGCAGTACTTC
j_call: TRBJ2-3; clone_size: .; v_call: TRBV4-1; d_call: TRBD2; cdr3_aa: CASSQDLAGGLTDTQYF; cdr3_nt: TGCGCCAGCAGCCAAGATTTGGCGGGGGGGCTTACAGATACGCAGTATTTT
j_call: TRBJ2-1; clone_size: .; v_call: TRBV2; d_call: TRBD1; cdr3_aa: CASRLRTGGSALNEQFF; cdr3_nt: TGTGCCAGCCGCCTTCGGACAGGGGGAAGTGCATTGAATGAGCAGTTCTTC
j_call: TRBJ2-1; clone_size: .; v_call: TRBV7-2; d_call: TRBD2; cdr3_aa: CASTRLAGGSYNEQFF; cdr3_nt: TGTGCCAGCACCCGACTAGCGGGAGGCTCCTACAATGAGCAGTTCTTC
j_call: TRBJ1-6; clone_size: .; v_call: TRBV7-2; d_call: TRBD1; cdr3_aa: CASSLGGQGFSPLHF; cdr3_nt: TGTGCCAGCAGCTTAGGGGGACAGGGGTTTTCACCCCTCCACTTT
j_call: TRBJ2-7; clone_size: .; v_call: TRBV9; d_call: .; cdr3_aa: CASSAGHQIAYEQYF; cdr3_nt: TGTGCCAGCAGCGCGGGACACCAAATAGCCTACGAGCAGTACTTC
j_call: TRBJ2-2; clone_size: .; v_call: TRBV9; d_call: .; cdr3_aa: CASSLRIDSTNTGELFF; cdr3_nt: TGTGCCAGCAGCCTTCGGATAGACAGCACGAACACCGGGGAGCTGTTTTTT
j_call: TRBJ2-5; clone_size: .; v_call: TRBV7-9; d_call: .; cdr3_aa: CASSLVPPQETQYF; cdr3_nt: TGTGCCAGCAGCTTAGTCCCGCCCCAAGAGACCCAGTACTTC
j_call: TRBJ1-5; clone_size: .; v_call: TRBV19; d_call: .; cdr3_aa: CASRWKTFWPQHF; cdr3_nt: TGTGCCAGTAGATGGAAGACATTCTGGCCCCAGCATTTT
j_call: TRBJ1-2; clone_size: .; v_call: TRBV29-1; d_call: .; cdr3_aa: CSVGSPHYGYTF; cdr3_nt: TGCAGCGTGGGCTCCCCTCACTATGGCTACACCTTC
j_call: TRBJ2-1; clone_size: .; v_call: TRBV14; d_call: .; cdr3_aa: CASSQIGYNEQFF; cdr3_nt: TGTGCCAGCAGCCAAATAGGGTACAATGAGCAGTTCTTC
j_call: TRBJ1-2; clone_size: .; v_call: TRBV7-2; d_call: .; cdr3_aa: CASSFDGNYGYTF; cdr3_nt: TGTGCCAGCAGCTTTGACGGCAACTATGGCTACACCTTC
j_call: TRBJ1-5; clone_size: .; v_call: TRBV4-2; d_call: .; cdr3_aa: CASSQDRTAGSNQPQHF; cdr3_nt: TGTGCCAGCAGCCAAGATCGGACAGCCGGTAGCAATCAGCCCCAGCATTTT
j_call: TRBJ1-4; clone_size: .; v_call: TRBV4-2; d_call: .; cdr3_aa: CASSQGITGGLEKLFF; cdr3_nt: TGTGCCAGCAGCCAAGGGATCACGGGGGGCTTAGAAAAACTGTTTTTT
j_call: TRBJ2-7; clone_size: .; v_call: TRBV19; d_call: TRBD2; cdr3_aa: CASSDTSDARDEQYF; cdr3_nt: TGTGCCAGTAGTGACACTAGCGACGCTCGGGACGAGCAGTACTTC
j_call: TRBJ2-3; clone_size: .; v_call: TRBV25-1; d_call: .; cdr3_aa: CASSEYWGRTQYF; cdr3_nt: TGTGCCAGCAGTGAATACTGGGGGCGTACGCAGTATTTT